Shown below are 5 T cell receptor beta chains from a single sample sequenced in a study of beta chain features in type 1 diabetes. Study results and limitations: When Type 1 diabetes patients were examined, their TCRB CDR3s proved moderately but significantly shorter in all four CD4+ subsets.

Every isolated RNA sample was fully reverse transcribed, so sequencing captured expressed TCRB transcripts. TCRdb keeps only in-frame clones here, not all; method: immunoSEQ multiplex PCR. This sample has approximately 280,000 clones, with 15% found just once. These TCRs are of unknown antigen specificity. The specimen sequenced was naive CD4+ T cells from blood. The receptor source for this set is a man aged 18 to 30 with type 1 diabetes.

V and J are TRBV19 and TRBJ2-2, with D possibly matching TRBD1 (5 bases). The CDR3 is 13 residues long. V lost 7 bases and J 1 base, leaving 7 bases between the germline ends. The V gene's germline CDR1 is LNHDA and CDR2 SQIVND (reference sequence). CDR3: CASIRENTGELFF. CDR3 coding DNA: TGTGCCAGTATCAGGGAGAACACCGGGGAGCTGTTTTTT.

This clone appeared a few times. The chain's CDR3 is CASSSDRSYEQYF. CDR3 in DNA: TGTGCCAGCAGTTCGGACAGGTCCTACGAGCAGTACTTC. J is TRBJ2-7 and V is TRBV11-3, with 7 bases aligning to TRBD1. CDR3 length: 13 amino acids. Germline CDR1 reads SGHNT; CDR2 reads YENEEA. V lost 6 bases and J lost 1; bases outside the gene matches: 3.

This chain uses TRBV30 with TRBJ1-4, with a weak D call TRBD1 (6 bases). The germline CDR1 and CDR2 sequences are GTSNPN and SVGIG (reference sequence). CDR3 length: 14 residues. Trimming stripped 4 bases from V and 4 bases from J, with 13 bases between. This CDR3 reads CAWTVTGFNEKLFF. The CDR3 bases are TGTGCCTGGACCGTGACAGGATTTAATGAAAAACTGTTTTTT. The full variable domain, its missing parts supplied by reference TRBV30 and TRBJ1-4, is SQTIHQWPATLVQPVGSPLSLECTVEGTSNPNLYWYRQAAGRGLQLLFYSVGIGQISSEVPQNLSASRPQDRQFILSSKKLLLSDSGFYLCAWTVTGFNEKLFFGSGTQLSVL.

About this clone itself: Relative to the germline gene, one junction end is altered; a read error may explain this. The J gene is TRBJ1-3, the V gene TRBV28; D is undetermined. Germline CDR1 MDHEN, CDR2 SYDVKM. This CDR3 spans 14 amino acids. Here the CDR3 reads CASSPSGSENTIYF. The DNA of the CDR3 is TGTGCCAGCAGCCCCTCGGGTTCTGAAAACACCATATATTTT.

The chain carries TRBV6-5 and TRBJ1-4, with D possibly TRBD1 on 6 matching bases. CDR3 length: 15 amino acids. Deletions cut 0 bases from V and 5 bases from J, with 10 bases between. From germline, CDR1 is MNHEY and CDR2 SVGAGI. This CDR3 is CASSYSWGRNEKLFF. The CDR3 DNA reads TGTGCCAGCAGTTACTCATGGGGGCGCAATGAAAAACTGTTTTTT.